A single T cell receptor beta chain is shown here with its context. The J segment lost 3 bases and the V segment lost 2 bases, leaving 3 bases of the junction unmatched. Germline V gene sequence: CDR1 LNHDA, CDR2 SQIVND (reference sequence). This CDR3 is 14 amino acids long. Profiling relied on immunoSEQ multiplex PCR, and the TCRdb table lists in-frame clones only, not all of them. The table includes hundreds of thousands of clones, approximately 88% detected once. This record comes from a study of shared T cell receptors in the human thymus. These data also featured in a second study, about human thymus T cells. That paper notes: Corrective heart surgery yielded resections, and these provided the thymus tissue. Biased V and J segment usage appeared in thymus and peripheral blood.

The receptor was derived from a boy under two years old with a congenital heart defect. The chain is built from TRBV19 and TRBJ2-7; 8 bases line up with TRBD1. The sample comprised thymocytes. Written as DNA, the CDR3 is TGTGCCAGTAGTATACTGGGACAGGACTACGAGCAGTACTTC. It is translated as CASSILGQDYEQYF.